This is a list of T cell receptor beta chains from one sample in a study of molecular identifiers for immune sequencing clone quantification. TCRdb independently ran MiXCR on the PCR reads; one entry per CDR3 protein. The data hold about 640,000 distinct CDR3 sequences, with less than 20% observed a single time. The specimen was naive CD8+ T cells from blood, with Jurkat cell RNA spiked in. These receptors were taken from a human donor in good health. Some libraries in this study had Jurkat cell RNA spiked in. The CDR3 runs from the conserved cysteine through the conserved F or W. A D gene is named only where the DNA matches it firmly. A clone size is listed for some rows: how often the clone was seen (once, few, many), or a class if it is expanded.

D gene	clone size	J gene	V gene	CDR3 DNA	CDR3 protein
TRBD2	many	TRBJ2-5	TRBV28	TGTGCCAGCAGTCCTCGACTAGCGGGGAAGCAAGAGACCCAGTACTTC	CASSPRLAGKQETQYF
.	many	TRBJ1-5	TRBV4-1	TGCGCCAGCAGCCCTAGACAGTCTAGGGGTAATCAGCCCCAGCATTTT	CASSPRQSRGNQPQHF
TRBD1	few	TRBJ2-1	TRBV28	TGTGCCAGCACTTACCCCAGGGACACGGGACAGGGGGTTTGGAATGAGCAGTTCTTC	CASTYPRDTGQGVWNEQFF
.	many	TRBJ2-6	TRBV19	TGTGCCAGTAGTTTGACGGGGGGCCCTGGGGCCAACGTCCTGACTTTC	CASSLTGGPGANVLTF
TRBD2	many	TRBJ2-2	TRBV7-9	TGTGCCAGCAGCTTTCGGACTAGCGGGGGCACCGGGGAGCTGTTTTTT	CASSFRTSGGTGELFF
.	many	TRBJ2-7	TRBV7-2	TGTGCCAGCAGCCCCGCCGGTGGCAGCGCCTACGAGCAGTACTTC	CASSPAGGSAYEQYF
.	few	TRBJ1-6	TRBV19	TGTGCCAGTAGTATTCGGGGGGACCGCTCCTATAATCCACCCCTCCACTTT	CASSIRGDRSYNPPLHF
TRBD2	many	TRBJ2-5	TRBV7-6	TGTGCCAGCAGCGTGACTAGCGGCCAAGAGACCCAGTACTTC	CASSVTSGQETQYF
TRBD2	many	TRBJ2-3	TRBV12-3/TRBV12-4	TGTGCCAGCAGTACGCCCGCTAGCGGGGGGTCAGATACGCAGTATTTT	CASSTPASGGSDTQYF
.	few	TRBJ2-1	TRBV12-3/TRBV12-4	TGTGCCAGCAGACCATATTCCGATGAGCAGTTCTTC	CASRPYSDEQFF
.	.	TRBJ2-3	TRBV10-2	TGCGCCAGCAGTGAGCACGCCACAGATACGCAGTATTTT	CASSEHATDTQYF
TRBD2	many	TRBJ2-7	TRBV27	TGTGCCAGCAGGCCCGCGGGAGGGGCCTACGAGCAGTACTTC	CASRPAGGAYEQYF
.	many	TRBJ2-3	TRBV19	TGTGCCAGTAGTATAGTTAAGCATTCAGATACGCAGTATTTT	CASSIVKHSDTQYF
TRBD1	many	TRBJ2-7	TRBV12-3/TRBV12-4	TGTGCCAGCAGCCTGGGGGACAGGGTAAACGAGCAGTACTTC	CASSLGDRVNEQYF
TRBD2	.	TRBJ2-1	TRBV27	TGTGCCAGCACCGGACTAGCGACCTACAATGAGCAGTTCTTC	CASTGLATYNEQFF
TRBD1	.	TRBJ2-3	TRBV3-1	TGTGCCAGCAGCCAAGTGGGACAGGCGAGCACAGATACGCAGTATTTT	CASSQVGQASTDTQYF
.	few	TRBJ2-5	TRBV9	TGTGCCAGCAGCGTAGAAGGATGGGAGACCCAGTACTTC	CASSVEGWETQYF
TRBD2	few	TRBJ2-1	TRBV19	TGTGCCAGTAGCCTTCTGAGCGGGATCGGCAATGAGCAGTTCTTC	CASSLLSGIGNEQFF
.	.	TRBJ1-5	TRBV2	TGTGCCAGCACTGAGGTGGCCTTCGCCAGTCAGCCCCAGCATTTT	CASTEVAFASQPQHF
TRBD2	many	TRBJ2-3	TRBV5-4	TGTGCCAGCAGCCCCTGGACTAGCGGGGTGGCAGATACGCAGTATTTT	CASSPWTSGVADTQYF
.	few	TRBJ1-4	TRBV15	TGTGCCACCAGCCTCTCAATTCTGACAGCAACTAATGAAAAACTGTTTTTT	CATSLSILTATNEKLFF
.	many	TRBJ1-4	TRBV6-5	TGTGCCAGCAGTTATCTGGTTACGGATGAAAAACTGTTTTTT	CASSYLVTDEKLFF
.	many	TRBJ1-4	TRBV4-1	TGCGCCAGCAGCCAAGGGGACATCCGACCGGCTAATGAAAAACTGTTTTTT	CASSQGDIRPANEKLFF
.	many	TRBJ2-3	TRBV18	TGTGCCAGCTCGACCTGGGACGGGGCTAGCACAGATACGCAGTATTTT	CASSTWDGASTDTQYF
.	many	TRBJ2-7	TRBV5-6	TGTGCCAGCAGCTTGGCTCGGGCTGGTCTCTCCTACGAGCAGTACTTC	CASSLARAGLSYEQYF
.	few	TRBJ1-5	TRBV30	TGTGCCTGGAGTGTACTGGGGGGGGGGGAGCCCCAGCATTTT	CAWSVLGGGEPQHF
.	few	TRBJ1-5	TRBV19	TGTGCCAGTAGTATTCGCCAGCGAAATCAGCCCCAGCATTTT	CASSIRQRNQPQHF
.	many	TRBJ2-5	TRBV5-1	TGCGCCAGCAGCTTGGGGGCCTTGTACCAAGAGACCCAGTACTTC	CASSLGALYQETQYF